This TCR beta chain is drawn from a study of blood T cell repertoires in COVID-19. Germline V gives CDR1 SGHRS, CDR2 YFSETQ. The CDR3 runs to 16 residues. The V end lost 3 bases, the J end lost 7 bases, and 20 bases lay between the germline ends. Per the study methods: For nucleated cells, counts were estimated from reference gene primer amplification. The table came from immunoSEQ multiplex PCR; TCRdb's copy has only in-frame clones and leaves some out. V, J and clone size were drawn from that table, and D and trimming were deduced from the DNA. The data show 85,000 to 110,000 clones, 85% to 90% seen once.

Sequenced material: peripheral blood. This receptor was obtained from a human donor in a cohort sampled during active COVID-19. The chain has TRBV5-1 and TRBJ1-5; a possible D gene is TRBD1 (5 bases). CDR3 sequence: CASSSTPQGGGQPQHF. CDR3 sequence (DNA): TGCGCCAGCAGCTCGACCCCCCAGGGAGGAGGACAGCCCCAGCATTTT.